This is a list of T cell receptor beta chains from one sample in a study of shared clonotypes between healthy human individuals. This table comes from immunoSEQ multiplex PCR, and its TCRdb copy is limited to in-frame clones, with some not included. Counted here are about 380,000 clones, about 96% occurring once; the ten biggest clones make up 0.25% to 0.35%. Input material: memory CD8+ T cells sorted from blood. These receptors all stem from a man in his thirties or forties in good health. Each CDR3 is given with its conserved first and last residue. The order of the fields is D gene, J gene, clone size, V gene, CDR3 protein, CDR3 DNA. A D gene is named only where the DNA matches it firmly. Size is stated for part of the rows, as once, few or many counts, or as a class when the clone is expanded.

d_call: TRBD1; j_call: TRBJ1-4; clone_size: once; v_call: TRBV7-8; cdr3_aa: CASSRSRGLDEKLFF; cdr3_nt: TGTGCCAGCAGCAGAAGCAGGGGGCTCGATGAAAAACTGTTTTTT
d_call: NA; j_call: TRBJ2-7; clone_size: NA; v_call: TRBV18; cdr3_aa: CASSPGAFYEQYF; cdr3_nt: TGTGCCAGCTCACCAGGCGCGTTTTACGAGCAGTACTTC
d_call: TRBD1; j_call: TRBJ2-7; clone_size: NA; v_call: TRBV6-6; cdr3_aa: CASRDTGGDYEQYF; cdr3_nt: TGTGCCAGCAGGGACACAGGGGGTGACTACGAGCAGTACTTC
d_call: NA; j_call: TRBJ2-2; clone_size: NA; v_call: TRBV9; cdr3_aa: CASSVSGPPTGELFF; cdr3_nt: TGTGCCAGCAGCGTATCGGGACCACCCACCGGGGAGCTGTTTTTT
d_call: NA; j_call: TRBJ1-4; clone_size: once; v_call: TRBV25-1; cdr3_aa: CASSDPGANEKLFF; cdr3_nt: TGTGCCAGCAGTGATCCGGGGGCTAATGAAAAACTGTTTTTT
d_call: NA; j_call: TRBJ2-7; clone_size: NA; v_call: TRBV4-1; cdr3_aa: CASSQDLGGTSYEQYF; cdr3_nt: TGCGCCAGCAGCCAAGATCTCGGGGGAACCTCCTACGAGCAGTACTTC
d_call: TRBD1; j_call: TRBJ2-7; clone_size: NA; v_call: TRBV11-2; cdr3_aa: CASSLGRGPGLYEQYF; cdr3_nt: TGTGCCAGCAGCTTAGGAAGGGGGCCGGGTTTGTACGAGCAGTACTTC
d_call: NA; j_call: TRBJ2-4; clone_size: NA; v_call: TRBV13; cdr3_aa: CASSLYGNKNIQYF; cdr3_nt: TGTGCCAGCAGCTTATACGGTAACAAAAACATTCAGTACTTC
d_call: TRBD2; j_call: TRBJ2-5; clone_size: once; v_call: TRBV4-1; cdr3_aa: CAKAGGPWETQYF; cdr3_nt: TGCGCCAAGGCGGGAGGGCCCTGGGAGACCCAGTACTTC
d_call: TRBD1; j_call: TRBJ1-1; clone_size: NA; v_call: TRBV27; cdr3_aa: CASTPRSHLTGSDTEAFF; cdr3_nt: TGTGCCAGCACTCCGAGAAGCCATTTGACAGGGTCGGACACTGAAGCTTTCTTT
d_call: TRBD1; j_call: TRBJ1-2; clone_size: NA; v_call: TRBV10-3; cdr3_aa: CAISERGLYGYTF; cdr3_nt: TGTGCCATCAGTGAGAGGGGGCTGTATGGCTACACCTTC
d_call: NA; j_call: TRBJ2-7; clone_size: NA; v_call: TRBV28; cdr3_aa: CASTYSGITYYEQYF; cdr3_nt: TGTGCCAGCACTTATTCAGGGATAACTTACTACGAGCAGTACTTC
d_call: NA; j_call: TRBJ2-5; clone_size: NA; v_call: TRBV27; cdr3_aa: CASSYGAGFGWTQYF; cdr3_nt: TGTGCCAGCAGTTATGGGGCCGGGTTCGGGTGGACCCAGTACTTC
d_call: TRBD1; j_call: TRBJ1-5; clone_size: NA; v_call: TRBV20-1; cdr3_aa: CSASRGQPQHF; cdr3_nt: TGCAGTGCTAGCAGGGGGCAGCCCCAGCATTTT
d_call: NA; j_call: TRBJ1-2; clone_size: NA; v_call: TRBV7-2; cdr3_aa: CASSLLLGPYGYTF; cdr3_nt: TGTGCCAGCAGCTTATTGTTGGGACCCTATGGCTACACCTTC
d_call: NA; j_call: TRBJ2-5; clone_size: once; v_call: TRBV19; cdr3_aa: CASSHLGPGETQYF; cdr3_nt: TGTGCCAGTAGCCACCTAGGACCGGGAGAGACCCAGTACTTC
d_call: NA; j_call: TRBJ1-1; clone_size: NA; v_call: TRBV9; cdr3_aa: CASSSLDSLNTEAFF; cdr3_nt: TGTGCCAGCAGCTCCCTCGACAGCCTGAACACTGAAGCTTTCTTT
d_call: NA; j_call: TRBJ2-7; clone_size: NA; v_call: TRBV30; cdr3_aa: CAWSVWSSYEQYF; cdr3_nt: TGTGCCTGGAGTGTGTGGAGCTCCTACGAGCAGTACTTC
d_call: NA; j_call: TRBJ1-2; clone_size: NA; v_call: TRBV28; cdr3_aa: CASSLWRGPRSGLGYTF; cdr3_nt: TGTGCCAGCAGTTTATGGAGGGGACCGCGATCAGGCCTTGGCTACACCTTC
d_call: TRBD1; j_call: TRBJ2-7; clone_size: NA; v_call: TRBV28; cdr3_aa: CASRLNRGFPYEQYF; cdr3_nt: TGTGCCAGCAGACTTAACAGGGGGTTCCCCTACGAGCAGTACTTC
d_call: NA; j_call: TRBJ1-1; clone_size: NA; v_call: TRBV29-1; cdr3_aa: CRAPRPNTEAFF; cdr3_nt: TGCAGAGCTCCTCGACCGAACACTGAAGCTTTCTTT
d_call: NA; j_call: TRBJ2-4; clone_size: NA; v_call: TRBV2; cdr3_aa: CASSAVVLLAKNIQYF; cdr3_nt: TGTGCCAGCAGTGCCGTAGTTTTGCTAGCCAAAAACATTCAGTACTTC
d_call: TRBD2; j_call: TRBJ2-1; clone_size: NA; v_call: TRBV4-1; cdr3_aa: CASSQDRLAGGRPYNEQFF; cdr3_nt: TGCGCCAGCAGCCAAGATAGACTAGCGGGAGGGCGACCCTACAATGAGCAGTTCTTC
d_call: TRBD1; j_call: TRBJ2-7; clone_size: NA; v_call: TRBV30; cdr3_aa: CAWRTGGGTYEQYF; cdr3_nt: TGTGCCTGGAGGACAGGGGGCGGAACCTACGAGCAGTACTTC
d_call: NA; j_call: TRBJ2-2; clone_size: NA; v_call: TRBV28; cdr3_aa: CASSSQGSAGELFF; cdr3_nt: TGTGCCAGCAGTTCGCAGGGTTCGGCCGGGGAGCTGTTTTTT
d_call: NA; j_call: TRBJ2-1; clone_size: once; v_call: TRBV12-2; cdr3_aa: CASRLVGDRDPQFF; cdr3_nt: TGTGCAAGTCGCTTAGTGGGTGACCGGGACCCTCAGTTCTTC
d_call: NA; j_call: TRBJ1-2; clone_size: NA; v_call: TRBV9; cdr3_aa: CASSVTTVLDGYTF; cdr3_nt: TGTGCCAGCAGCGTAACGACAGTTCTGGATGGCTACACCTTC
d_call: NA; j_call: TRBJ2-7; clone_size: NA; v_call: TRBV20-1; cdr3_aa: CSARRSYEQYF; cdr3_nt: TGCAGTGCTAGGAGATCCTACGAGCAGTACTTC
d_call: TRBD2; j_call: TRBJ2-7; clone_size: NA; v_call: TRBV9; cdr3_aa: CASSGGTSGPYEQYF; cdr3_nt: TGTGCCAGCAGCGGAGGGACTAGCGGACCTTACGAGCAGTACTTC
d_call: NA; j_call: TRBJ1-1; clone_size: NA; v_call: TRBV6-1; cdr3_aa: CASSEDWWRAFF; cdr3_nt: TGTGCCAGCAGTGAAGATTGGTGGCGAGCTTTCTTT
d_call: NA; j_call: TRBJ1-2; clone_size: NA; v_call: TRBV6-4; cdr3_aa: CASSDSYPVVSGGYTF; cdr3_nt: TGTGCCAGCAGTGACTCGTATCCAGTAGTGTCCGGAGGCTACACCTTC
d_call: NA; j_call: TRBJ1-1; clone_size: NA; v_call: TRBV5-8; cdr3_aa: CASSLEVMNTEAFF; cdr3_nt: TGTGCCAGCAGCTTGGAGGTGATGAACACTGAAGCTTTCTTT
d_call: TRBD1; j_call: TRBJ1-2; clone_size: NA; v_call: TRBV30; cdr3_aa: CAWEKRTGGIANYGYTF; cdr3_nt: TGTGCCTGGGAGAAACGGACAGGGGGTATAGCTAACTATGGCTACACCTTC
d_call: TRBD1; j_call: TRBJ1-1; clone_size: NA; v_call: TRBV6-5; cdr3_aa: CASRSGGIGNTEAFF; cdr3_nt: TGTGCCAGCAGGTCAGGGGGAATCGGAAACACTGAAGCTTTCTTT
d_call: NA; j_call: TRBJ2-3; clone_size: NA; v_call: TRBV4-1; cdr3_aa: CASSQVHHRGSRITDTQYF; cdr3_nt: TGCGCCAGCAGCCAAGTTCACCATAGGGGGAGTAGGATCACAGATACGCAGTATTTT
d_call: NA; j_call: TRBJ1-1; clone_size: once; v_call: TRBV2; cdr3_aa: CASSEGAFF; cdr3_nt: TGTGCCAGCAGTGAAGGGGCTTTCTTT
d_call: TRBD1; j_call: TRBJ1-2; clone_size: NA; v_call: TRBV11-2; cdr3_aa: CASSEIKYTGVYGYTF; cdr3_nt: TGTGCCAGCAGCGAAATTAAATATACAGGGGTATATGGCTACACCTTC
d_call: TRBD2; j_call: TRBJ2-2; clone_size: NA; v_call: TRBV2; cdr3_aa: CARGLAGYTGELFF; cdr3_nt: TGTGCCAGGGGACTAGCGGGTTACACCGGGGAGCTGTTTTTT
d_call: NA; j_call: TRBJ2-1; clone_size: NA; v_call: TRBV6-5; cdr3_aa: CASSYSGGRQFF; cdr3_nt: TGTGCCAGCAGTTACTCGGGGGGACGGCAGTTCTTC
d_call: TRBD2; j_call: TRBJ2-6; clone_size: NA; v_call: TRBV10-3; cdr3_aa: CAVLTSGISGANVLTF; cdr3_nt: TGTGCCGTCCTGACTAGCGGGATCTCTGGGGCCAACGTCCTGACTTTC
d_call: TRBD1; j_call: TRBJ2-1; clone_size: NA; v_call: TRBV5-8; cdr3_aa: CASSARDRAEQFF; cdr3_nt: TGTGCCAGCAGCGCCCGGGACAGGGCTGAGCAGTTCTTC
d_call: TRBD2; j_call: TRBJ2-7; clone_size: NA; v_call: TRBV5-4; cdr3_aa: CASSLKLAGGRSYEQYF; cdr3_nt: TGTGCCAGCAGCTTGAAGCTAGCGGGAGGGAGAAGCTACGAGCAGTACTTC
d_call: TRBD1; j_call: TRBJ2-1; clone_size: once; v_call: TRBV6-1; cdr3_aa: CASRQGNEQFF; cdr3_nt: TGTGCCAGCAGACAGGGGAATGAGCAGTTCTTC
d_call: NA; j_call: TRBJ2-7; clone_size: NA; v_call: TRBV6-5; cdr3_aa: CASKMASTYEQYF; cdr3_nt: TGTGCCAGCAAGATGGCCAGCACCTACGAGCAGTACTTC
d_call: NA; j_call: TRBJ2-2; clone_size: once; v_call: TRBV9; cdr3_aa: CASSVRGTASTGELFF; cdr3_nt: TGTGCCAGCAGCGTTAGGGGGACGGCGAGCACCGGGGAGCTGTTTTTT
d_call: TRBD2; j_call: TRBJ2-2; clone_size: NA; v_call: TRBV7-7; cdr3_aa: CASSFSKTSGRIGDTGELFF; cdr3_nt: TGTGCTAGCAGCTTTTCGAAGACTAGCGGGAGGATCGGGGACACCGGGGAGCTGTTTTTT
d_call: NA; j_call: TRBJ2-2; clone_size: NA; v_call: TRBV18; cdr3_aa: CASSPDGSNTGELFF; cdr3_nt: TGTGCCAGCTCACCGGACGGCTCGAACACCGGGGAGCTGTTTTTT
d_call: NA; j_call: TRBJ2-7; clone_size: NA; v_call: TRBV4-2; cdr3_aa: CASSNGPNGNEQYF; cdr3_nt: TGTGCCAGCAGCAACGGCCCAAACGGGAACGAGCAGTACTTC
d_call: NA; j_call: TRBJ1-5; clone_size: once; v_call: TRBV6-1; cdr3_aa: CASSDPVLGNQPQHF; cdr3_nt: TGTGCCAGCAGTGATCCTGTTTTAGGCAATCAGCCCCAGCATTTT